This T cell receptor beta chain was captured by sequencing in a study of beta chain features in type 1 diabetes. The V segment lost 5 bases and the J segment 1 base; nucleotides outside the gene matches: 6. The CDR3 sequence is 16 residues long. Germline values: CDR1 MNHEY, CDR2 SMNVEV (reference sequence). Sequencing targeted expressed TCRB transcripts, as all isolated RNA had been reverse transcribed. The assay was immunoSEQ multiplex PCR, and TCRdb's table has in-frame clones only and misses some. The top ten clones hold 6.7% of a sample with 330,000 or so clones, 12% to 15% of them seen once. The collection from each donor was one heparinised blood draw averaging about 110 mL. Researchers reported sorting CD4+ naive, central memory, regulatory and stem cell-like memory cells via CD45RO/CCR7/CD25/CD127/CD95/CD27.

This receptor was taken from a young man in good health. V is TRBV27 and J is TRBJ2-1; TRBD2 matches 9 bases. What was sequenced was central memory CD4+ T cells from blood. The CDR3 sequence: CASSPQTSGSYNEQFF. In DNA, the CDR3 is TGTGCCAGCAGTCCGCAGACTAGCGGATCCTACAATGAGCAGTTCTTC.